The clone carrying this T cell receptor beta chain was recorded many times. At one end, the junction sequence differs from germline, possibly due to a read error. Construction of the TCRbeta library involved unique molecular identifiers. TCRdb re-called the PCR reads with MiXCR, one entry per CDR3 protein. This table has about 190,000 distinct CDR3 sequences, around 6.8% appearing once. This specimen comes from a study of T-cell reconstitution after alpha-beta-depleted transplantation in children. The CDR3 spans 13 residues. Germline lookup yields CDR1 MNHEY and CDR2 SVGEGT. This specimen was PBMCs from the stem cell graft donor, taken from the stem cell graft. This TCR was sampled from a human donor who donated a stem cell graft to a child with Wiskott-Aldrich syndrome. V usage is TRBV6-2 or TRBV6-3 and J usage is TRBJ2-1; D is unclear. CDR3 amino acids: CTSSYSKDNEQFF. DNA for the CDR3: TGTACCAGCAGTTACTCTAAGGATAATGAGCAGTTCTTC.